Many counts were recorded for the clone carrying this TCR beta chain. The antigen is not known. The sample belongs to a study of T cell repertoires in cytomegalovirus infection. Study details: CMV infection together with matching HLA type was indicated by public TCR beta signatures.

CDR1 is MNHEY and CDR2 is SVGEGT in the germline V gene. This CDR3 has 13 amino acids. V was trimmed by 10 bases and J by 5 bases, leaving 16 bases between them. Via MiXCR, TCRdb re-called the reads, giving one row per CDR3 protein. The sample lists some 300,000 distinct CDR3 sequences, around 10% occurring once. Study-wide points: In two of eight donors, the top clonotype was HLA-C-restricted CMV-specific. The study identified carriers of CMV plus the relevant HLA from cumulative public TCR beta family frequency.

This chain connects TRBV6-2 or TRBV6-3 to TRBJ2-3; D possibly corresponds to TRBD2 (7 bases). The sample was PBMCs. The sequence was obtained from a human donor in good health (CMV status not recorded). Some clones in this sample may be carry-over from other donors' samples. This CDR3 reads CATRWGGQDTQYF. The CDR3 DNA reads as TGTGCCACCAGATGGGGGGGACAAGATACGCAGTATTTT.